This T cell receptor (beta chain) comes out of a study of technical replicates of blood from a few donors. The protocol was immunoSEQ multiplex PCR, while the TCRdb copy is restricted to in-frame clones and leaves out a portion. The sample has some 69,000 clones, about 90% seen once. This TCR came from a human donor in good health. Some clones in this sample may be carry-over from other donors' samples. The source material was PBMCs.

The DNA of the CDR3 is TGTGCCAGCACTGACAGCGAACCCCAGTACTTC. It yields the protein CASTDSEPQYF. The chain uses TRBV7-2 and TRBJ2-5; weak D call: TRBD1 (5 bases). The CDR3 totals 11 residues. Germline assignment: CDR1 SGHTA and CDR2 FQGNSA. The germline V and J ends were trimmed by 7 bases and 9 bases, with 12 bases remaining between them.